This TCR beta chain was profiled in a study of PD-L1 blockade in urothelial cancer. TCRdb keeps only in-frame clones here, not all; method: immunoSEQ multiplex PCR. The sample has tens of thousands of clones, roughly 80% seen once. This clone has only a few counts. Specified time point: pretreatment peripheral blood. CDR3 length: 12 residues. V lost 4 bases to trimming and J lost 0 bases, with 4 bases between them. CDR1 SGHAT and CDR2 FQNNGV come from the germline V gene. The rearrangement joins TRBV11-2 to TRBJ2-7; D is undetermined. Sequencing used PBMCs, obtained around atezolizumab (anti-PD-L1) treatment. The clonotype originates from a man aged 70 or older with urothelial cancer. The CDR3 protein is CASSSISYEQYF. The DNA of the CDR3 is TGTGCCAGCAGCTCCATCTCCTACGAGCAGTACTTC.